This is a list of T cell receptor beta chains from one sample in a study of early T cells in non-severe SARS-CoV-2 infection. Each CDR3 protein gets one entry after TCRdb re-called the 5' RACE reads with MiXCR. The sample shows 61,000 or so distinct CDR3 sequences, about 12% of them seen only once. Here the sequenced sample was whole blood, taken at baseline. Every receptor here comes from an adult who was a healthcare worker with PCR-confirmed SARS-CoV-2 infection or an uninfected control (not recorded which). The donor label of this sample is uncertain. The CDR3 runs from the conserved cysteine through the conserved F or W. The order of the fields is clone size, V gene, D gene, J gene, CDR3 protein, CDR3 DNA. D genes are given only for firm matches. The size field is filled for only some rows; it gives once, few, many or a size class.

abundance: many
v_gene: TRBV7-9
d_gene: -
j_gene: TRBJ1-1
CDR3aa: CASSPDGAHDTEAFF
CDR3nt: TGTGCCAGCAGCCCGGACGGGGCCCACGACACTGAAGCTTTCTTT

abundance: once
v_gene: TRBV6-5
d_gene: -
j_gene: TRBJ2-5
CDR3aa: CASRRQAAYQETQYF
CDR3nt: TGTGCCAGCAGGCGCCAGGCGGCCTACCAAGAGACCCAGTACTTC

abundance: few
v_gene: TRBV6-1
d_gene: -
j_gene: TRBJ1-1
CDR3aa: CASTGLDTEAFF
CDR3nt: TGTGCCAGCACCGGCCTGGACACTGAAGCTTTCTTT

abundance: -
v_gene: TRBV19
d_gene: -
j_gene: TRBJ2-2
CDR3aa: CASSVSRLDTGELFF
CDR3nt: TGTGCCAGCTCCGTATCGAGATTGGACACCGGGGAGCTGTTTTTT

abundance: few
v_gene: TRBV6-5
d_gene: -
j_gene: TRBJ2-3
CDR3aa: CASSYVGGADTQYF
CDR3nt: TGTGCCAGCAGTTACGTCGGTGGGGCAGATACGCAGTATTTT

abundance: few
v_gene: TRBV5-6
d_gene: -
j_gene: TRBJ2-1
CDR3aa: CASSFGGNSYNEQFF
CDR3nt: TGTGCCAGCAGCTTTGGGGGAAACTCCTACAATGAGCAGTTCTTC

abundance: -
v_gene: TRBV5-1
d_gene: -
j_gene: TRBJ2-3
CDR3aa: CASSLGLVGSTDTQYF
CDR3nt: TGCGCCAGCAGCTTGGGGCTAGTGGGGAGCACAGATACGCAGTATTTT

abundance: few
v_gene: TRBV7-2
d_gene: -
j_gene: TRBJ1-4
CDR3aa: CASSRTGSVTNEKLFF
CDR3nt: TGTGCCAGCAGCCGAACAGGGTCGGTTACTAATGAAAAACTGTTTTTT

abundance: -
v_gene: TRBV6-5
d_gene: -
j_gene: TRBJ2-5
CDR3aa: CASSSTWTARETQYF
CDR3nt: TGTGCCAGCAGTTCCACCTGGACAGCTCGGGAGACCCAGTACTTC

abundance: few
v_gene: TRBV30
d_gene: -
j_gene: TRBJ2-3
CDR3aa: CAWELDTQYF
CDR3nt: TGTGCCTGGGAGTTAGATACGCAGTATTTT

abundance: many
v_gene: TRBV3-1
d_gene: -
j_gene: TRBJ1-1
CDR3aa: CASRRRGMNTEAFF
CDR3nt: TGTGCCAGTCGCCGTCGAGGAATGAACACTGAAGCTTTCTTT

abundance: few
v_gene: TRBV12-3/TRBV12-4
d_gene: TRBD2
j_gene: TRBJ2-3
CDR3aa: CASRWAGGPDTQYF
CDR3nt: TGTGCCAGCAGATGGGCGGGGGGGCCAGATACGCAGTATTTT

abundance: many
v_gene: TRBV11-2
d_gene: -
j_gene: TRBJ1-5
CDR3aa: CASSLDRGQPQHF
CDR3nt: TGTGCCAGCAGCTTAGATAGGGGACAGCCCCAGCATTTT

abundance: many
v_gene: TRBV5-4
d_gene: -
j_gene: TRBJ2-3
CDR3aa: CASSGGRIDTQYF
CDR3nt: TGTGCCAGCAGCGGAGGACGGATAGATACGCAGTATTTT

abundance: few
v_gene: TRBV27
d_gene: -
j_gene: TRBJ1-5
CDR3aa: CASTPRGPNQPQHF
CDR3nt: TGTGCCAGCACCCCCCGGGGCCCCAATCAGCCCCAGCATTTT

abundance: -
v_gene: TRBV12-3/TRBV12-4
d_gene: -
j_gene: TRBJ2-3
CDR3aa: CASTSAGKSTDTQYF
CDR3nt: TGTGCCAGCACCTCGGCGGGGAAGAGCACAGATACGCAGTATTTT

abundance: many
v_gene: TRBV10-1
d_gene: TRBD1
j_gene: TRBJ2-5
CDR3aa: CASSPGTGTQETQYF
CDR3nt: TGCGCCAGCAGTCCAGGGACAGGGACCCAGGAGACCCAGTACTTC